This T cell receptor beta chain comes out of a study of blood T cells in healthy people across ages. Study in general: Capturing about one barcoded beta molecule per two T cells was achieved by template switching.

The sample holds a few counts of this clonotype. What it recognizes is unknown. It was with a sample-barcoded 5' primer and a J-beta primer mix that a second PCR of roughly 7 to 12 cycles was run. TCRdb re-analysed the 5' RACE reads in MiXCR, keeping a single row per CDR3 protein. The data hold over 1,500,000 distinct CDR3 sequences, with about two fifths observed a single time. CDR1 is LGHNA, CDR2 YNFKEQ, per germline. V was trimmed by 4 bases and J by 1 base, leaving 22 bases between them. The CDR3 covers 19 residues. General study points: While age rose, TCR beta diversity per million T cells dropped in a roughly linear way.

Sequenced sample: blood. The rearrangement uses TRBV4-2 and TRBJ1-4; perhaps TRBD1 as D (5 bases). The TCR comes from a human donor in good health. The CDR3 is CASSPRGEGRGRTNEKLFF. The CDR3 coding sequence is TGTGCCAGCAGCCCCCGAGGGGAGGGAAGGGGCCGAACTAATGAAAAACTGTTTTTT.